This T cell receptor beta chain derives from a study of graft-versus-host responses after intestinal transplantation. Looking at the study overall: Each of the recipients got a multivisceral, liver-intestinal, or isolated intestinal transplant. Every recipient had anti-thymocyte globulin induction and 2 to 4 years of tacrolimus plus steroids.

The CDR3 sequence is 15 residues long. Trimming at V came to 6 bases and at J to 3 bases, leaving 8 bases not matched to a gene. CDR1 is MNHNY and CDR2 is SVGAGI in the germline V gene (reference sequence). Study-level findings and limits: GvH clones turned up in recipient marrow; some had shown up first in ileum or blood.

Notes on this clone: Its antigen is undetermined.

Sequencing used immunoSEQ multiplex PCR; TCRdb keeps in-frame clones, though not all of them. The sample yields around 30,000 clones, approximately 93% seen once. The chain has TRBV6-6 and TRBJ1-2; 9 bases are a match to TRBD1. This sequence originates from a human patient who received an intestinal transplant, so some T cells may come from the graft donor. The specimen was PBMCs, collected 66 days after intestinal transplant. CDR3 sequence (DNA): TGTGCCAGCAGGCAACAGGGGGCCGGGGACTATGGCTACACCTTC. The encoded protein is CASRQQGAGDYGYTF.